The 26 T cell receptor beta chains below come from one sample, sequenced in a study of Ad26.COV2.S vaccination and SARS-CoV-2 variants (dated by TCRdb to the early 2020s). The sample's treatment or condition label, decoded: roughly 20 received Ad26.COV2.S at low or high dose, single or two shots; 5 received placebo; per-sample allocation not given. For vaccine and placebo recipients, repertoires were sequenced using samples collected on day 63 after the first injection. The protocol used for the library was the immunoSEQ multiplex PCR assay. TCRdb carries this immuneACCESS record with in-frame sequences only. Its versions omit some clonotypes, under half of them owing to an unresolved V gene in the studies checked, with the rest unexplained. In this sample the table shows hundreds of thousands of clones, 70% to 90% of which occur a single time. About 1.5% of the sample is held by the ten biggest clonotypes.

Sequenced here: peripheral blood, sampled in a trial of Ad26.COV2.S vaccine versus placebo. The origin of the receptors is a person between 18 and 60 years old who received the Ad26.COV2.S COVID-19 vaccine or a placebo.

Worth noting for this clone: One end of the junction varies from germline; a read error may be responsible. This chain connects TRBV24-1 to TRBJ2-1, with D possibly being TRBD1 (5 bases). Germline V gives CDR1 KGHDR, CDR2 SFDVKD. This CDR3 has 13 residues. CDR3 sequence: CATGAGSYDEQFF. CDR3 nucleotide sequence: TGTGCCACAGGGGCAGGGTCCTACGATGAGCAGTTCTTC.

J is TRBJ1-4 and V is TRBV13; 9 positions match TRBD1. V lost 3 bases and J lost 8; bases outside the gene matches: 4. The CDR3 consists of 14 residues. Germline V gives CDR1 PRHDT, CDR2 FYEKMQ (reference sequence). CDR3 sequence reads: CASSFDRGVEKLFF. CDR3 in DNA: TGTGCCAGCAGCTTCGACAGGGGGGTCGAAAAACTGTTTTTT. Full variable domain (rest looked up from reference TRBV13 and TRBJ1-4): AAGVIQSPRHLIKEKRETATLKCYPIPRHDTVYWYQQGPGQDPQFLISFYEKMQSDKGSIPDRFSAQQFSDYHSELNMSSLELGDSALYFCASSFDRGVEKLFFGSGTQLSVL.

This chain connects TRBV15 to TRBJ2-1; D is possibly TRBD1 (6 bases). Germline values: CDR1 LNHNV, CDR2 YYDKDF (reference sequence). This CDR3 comprises 13 residues. V lost 0 bases and J 8 bases, leaving 8 bases between the germline ends. The CDR3 loop reads CATSRDAGDEQFF. DNA for the CDR3: TGTGCCACCAGCAGAGATGCAGGGGATGAGCAGTTCTTC.

The J gene is TRBJ1-4, the V gene TRBV7-8; D possibly corresponds to TRBD1 (5 bases). CDR1 SGHVS and CDR2 FQNEAQ come from the germline V gene. The CDR3 has 14 residues. Trimming took off 6 bases at V and 5 bases at J, with 13 bases between the two ends. CDR3 nucleotide sequence: TGTGCCAGCAGACCGGGACGGCGGAATGAAAAACTGTTTTTT. Translating it yields CASRPGRRNEKLFF.

The CDR3 reads CASSIGDVTNEKLFF. CDR3 nucleotide sequence: TGTGCCAGCAGCATTGGGGACGTAACTAATGAAAAACTGTTTTTT. The J gene is TRBJ1-4, the V gene TRBV9, with D perhaps TRBD1 (5 bases). With 4 bases removed from V and 1 base from J, the gap between germline ends came to 11 bases. The length of the CDR3 is 15 residues. The germline V gene encodes CDR1 SGDLS and CDR2 YYNGEE. Based on the CDR3 plus reference TRBV9 and TRBJ1-4, the full variable domain is DSGVTQTPKHLITATGQRVTLRCSPRSGDLSVYWYQQSLDQGLQFLIQYYNGEERAKGNILERFSAQQFPDLHSELNLSSLELGDSALYFCASSIGDVTNEKLFFGSGTQLSVL.

J is TRBJ2-1 and V is TRBV15; 9 nucleotides match TRBD2. Trimming removed 0 bases from V and 12 bases from J; junction bases left unmatched: 9. The length of the CDR3 is 15 residues. Looked up from germline, CDR1 is LNHNV and CDR2 is YYDKDF (reference sequence). The CDR3 sequence is CATSREVAGVLGQFF. The CDR3 DNA reads as TGTGCCACCAGCAGAGAGGTAGCGGGGGTTTTAGGGCAGTTCTTC.

The CDR3: CASSLHSGTPTETQYF. The CDR3 DNA is TGTGCCAGCAGCCTTCACTCCGGGACCCCTACAGAGACCCAGTACTTC. The chain employs TRBV4-2 and TRBJ2-5; tentatively, D is TRBD1 or TRBD2 (5 bases each). Germline CDR1 reads LGHNA; CDR2 reads YNFKEQ. The ends were cut back, 4 bases at V and 4 bases at J, with 19 bases in the middle. The CDR3 has 16 residues.

This clone was picked up a small number of times. V is TRBV19 and J is TRBJ1-5; D might be TRBD1 (5 bases). Germline V gives CDR1 LNHDA, CDR2 SQIVND (reference sequence). The CDR3 has 14 residues. The V and J ends lost 5 bases and 3 bases respectively, with 11 bases between them. Here the CDR3 reads CASSLHGANQPQHF. The CDR3 bases are TGTGCCAGTAGTCTACACGGGGCCAATCAGCCCCAGCATTTT.

The CDR3 spells CASSRRDDEKLFF. The CDR3 nucleotides read TGTGCCAGCAGCAGGAGGGACGATGAAAAACTGTTTTTT. V usage is TRBV27 and J usage is TRBJ1-4; possible D gene TRBD1, 5 bases. V lost 6 bases to trimming and J lost 6 bases, with 11 bases between them. This CDR3 is 13 amino acids long. CDR1 and CDR2 (germline): MNHEY, SMNVEV (reference sequence).

V and J are TRBV7-2 and TRBJ1-5, with 7 bases identical to TRBD1. This CDR3 has 15 residues. CDR1 SGHTA and CDR2 FQGNSA come from the germline V gene. V was clipped by 1 base and J by 5 bases; unmatched bases: 5. In nucleotides, the CDR3 is TGTGCCAGCAGCTTAGACCGACAGGGCTATCAGCCCCAGCATTTT. Amino acid sequence: CASSLDRQGYQPQHF.

CDR3 nucleotides: TGTGCCAGCAGTTACTTCAGGACAGGGAGCTATGGCTACACCTTC. Encoded protein: CASSYFRTGSYGYTF. This chain joins TRBV6-5 and TRBJ1-2; 8 bases line up with TRBD1. The CDR3 is 15 residues long. The germline gives CDR1 MNHEY, CDR2 SVGAGI. With V trimmed by 1 base and J by 4 bases, 5 bases remained unmatched.

The chain combines TRBV11-2 with TRBJ2-5; D unresolved. V lost 1 base and J 5 bases, leaving 11 bases between the germline ends. This CDR3 is built from 14 residues. CDR1 and CDR2 from the germline V gene are SGHAT and FQNNGV. CDR3 residues: CASSLGGLSETQYF. CDR3 DNA: TGTGCCAGCAGCTTAGGGGGTTTGAGTGAGACCCAGTACTTC.

This chain connects TRBV30 to TRBJ1-6; possible D gene TRBD1, 6 bases. The V gene's germline CDR1 is GTSNPN and CDR2 SVGIG (reference sequence). Trimming left V 7 bases short and J 7 bases short, with 14 bases between. The CDR3 sequence is 13 residues long. Here the CDR3 DNA reads TGTGCCTCCCCGGGGGGGGGCAATTCACCCCTCCACTTT. Translated: CASPGGGNSPLHF.

This clone has a handful of counts. V and J are TRBV2 and TRBJ2-5; D gene ambiguous. Germline CDR1 reads SNHLY; CDR2 reads FYNNEI. V shed 8 bases and J shed 4 bases, with 14 bases lying between them. This CDR3 contains 13 residues. In DNA, the CDR3 is TGTGCCAGCGTACCCGAGATGGGAGAGACCCAGTACTTC. Its protein is CASVPEMGETQYF.

J is TRBJ2-2 and V is TRBV23-1, with 8 bases aligning to TRBD1. TRBV23-1 is an open reading frame whose function is uncertain. The CDR3 runs to 18 residues. Trimming took 0 bases from V and 0 from J; bases not matched to a gene: 6. This CDR3 is CASSQSRGTGANTGELFF. CDR3 nucleotides: TGCGCCAGCAGTCAATCTCGAGGGACAGGCGCGAACACCGGGGAGCTGTTTTTT.

This clone was seen once. The chain employs TRBV19 and TRBJ2-1; no definite D call. This CDR3 comprises 12 residues. The germline CDR1 and CDR2 sequences are LNHDA and SQIVND (reference sequence). V was shortened by 6 bases and J by 2 bases, with 5 bases between the two germline ends. The CDR3 sequence: CASSSPYNEQFF. CDR3 sequence (DNA): TGTGCCAGTAGCTCCCCCTACAATGAGCAGTTCTTC.

The CDR3 DNA sequence: TGTGCCAGCACGAAATTAACACGGACTGAAAAACTGTTTTTT. Protein: CASTKLTRTEKLFF. The chain is built from TRBV2 and TRBJ1-4; D is unclear. Germline CDR1 is SNHLY and CDR2 is FYNNEI. The CDR3 has 14 residues. Trimming left V 7 bases short and J 7 bases short, with 16 bases between.

The V and J genes are TRBV2 and TRBJ2-1; 14 nucleotides line up with TRBD2. Germline V CDR1 and CDR2: SNHLY, FYNNEI. The CDR3 sequence is 15 residues long. The V and J ends lost 6 bases and 8 bases, in that order; junction bases with no gene match: 6. CDR3 nucleotide sequence: TGTGCCAGCAGAGCCGGGACTAGCGGGAGAGATGAGCAGTTCTTC. As protein: CASRAGTSGRDEQFF.

V gene TRBV6-5 combines with J gene TRBJ2-2, with 7 bases lining up with TRBD1. This CDR3 region has 14 residues. Germline V lookup: CDR1 MNHEY, CDR2 SVGAGI. V dropped 6 bases and J dropped 7; count of bases not matched to a gene: 8. CDR3: CASRPDRSVGELFF. The CDR3 nucleotides read TGTGCCAGCAGGCCGGACAGGTCGGTCGGGGAGCTGTTTTTT.

This clone has just one count. The chain recombines TRBV21-1 with TRBJ1-2; the DNA was not compared with TRBD1, the D call given in the table. TRBV21-1 is a pseudogene segment. The CDR3 contains 15 residues. DNA for the CDR3: TGTGCCAGCAGCATCCGGGACAGGCAGAACTATGGCTACACCTTC. It specifies CASSIRDRQNYGYTF.

This CDR3 reads CASSLVRRSGANVLTF. In DNA, the CDR3 is TGTGCCAGCAGCTTAGTTCGCCGTTCTGGGGCCAACGTCCTGACTTTC. The chain joins TRBV7-9 to TRBJ2-6; D call uncertain. Germline V lookup: CDR1 SEHNR, CDR2 FQNEAQ (reference sequence). This CDR3 has 16 amino acids. V was cut by 1 base and J by 1 base, with 8 bases left in between.

The CDR3 DNA sequence: TGTGCCAGCACCGTGGCTAGCGGGCACACAGATACGCAGTATTTT. This translates into CASTVASGHTDTQYF. The chain joins TRBV2 to TRBJ2-3; 8 bases align to TRBD2. V lost 7 bases and J lost 2; bases outside the gene matches: 8. In germline, CDR1 is SNHLY, CDR2 FYNNEI. The CDR3 length is 15 residues.

The gene calls are TRBV7-2 and TRBJ2-2; TRBD2 matches 9 bases. Germline V lookup: CDR1 SGHTA, CDR2 FQGNSA. Losses at the gene ends were 5 bases for V and 6 bases for J; bases not matched to a gene: 13. CDR3 length: 17 residues. CDR3 region: CASSTSQASGKAGELFF. DNA for the CDR3: TGTGCCAGCAGCACCTCTCAGGCTAGCGGGAAGGCCGGGGAGCTGTTTTTT.

The chain uses TRBV5-1 and TRBJ2-7; 7 bases align to TRBD1. J was trimmed by 7 bases and V by 4 bases; bases with no gene match: 8. CDR1 and CDR2 from the germline V gene are SGHRS and YFSETQ. This CDR3 contains 13 residues. CDR3 DNA sequence: TGCGCCAGCAGCCCGGGACAGTCCGGGGAGCAGTACTTC. This gives the protein CASSPGQSGEQYF.

The chain employs TRBV5-1 and TRBJ2-2, with 8 bases aligning to TRBD2. From germline, CDR1 is SGHRS and CDR2 YFSETQ. V was clipped by 0 bases and J by 4 bases; unmatched bases: 14. The CDR3 runs 19 residues. This chain's CDR3 is CASSLVAGSGKLFTGELFF. Here the CDR3 DNA reads TGCGCCAGCAGCTTGGTCGCAGGTAGCGGGAAGTTGTTCACCGGGGAGCTGTTTTTT.

V gene TRBV29-1 combines with J gene TRBJ2-7; D remains unclear. Trimming took off 0 bases at V and 2 bases at J, with 5 bases between the two ends. Germline CDR1 is SQVTM and CDR2 is ANQGSEA. The CDR3 has 12 amino acids. The CDR3 DNA is TGCAGCGTTGAAGACAGCCCCTACGAGCAGTACTTC. Its protein product is CSVEDSPYEQYF.